Listed below are T cell receptor beta chains from one sample, sequenced in a study of T cell repertoires in cytomegalovirus infection. No antigen has been identified for these receptors. TCRdb used MiXCR to reprocess the reads, holding one entry per CDR3 protein. The top ten clones hold 15% to 20% of a sample with about 700,000 distinct CDR3 sequences, approximately 33% of them seen once. The source material was cultured PBMCs, sampled from culture after CMV antigen stimulation. These TCRs come from a human donor in good health (CMV status not recorded). Some clones in this sample may be carry-over from other donors' samples. Both conserved end residues are part of each CDR3. The D gene is left open where the match is weak. The size field is filled for only some rows; it gives once, few, many or a size class.

d_call,clone_size,v_call,j_call,cdr3_nt,cdr3_aa
.,few,TRBV7-2,TRBJ2-1,TGTGCCAGCAGCAAACCGACTAGCTCCTACAATGAGCAGTTCTTC,CASSKPTSSYNEQFF
.,.,TRBV7-8,TRBJ2-1,TGTGCCAGCAGTATCCCCGGGGGCCTCTACAATGAGCAGTTCTTC,CASSIPGGLYNEQFF
TRBD2,.,TRBV20-1,TRBJ2-5,TGCAGTGCTAGAAGGGGACTAGCGGGAGCTGAGACCCAGTACTTC,CSARRGLAGAETQYF
.,few,TRBV7-9,TRBJ2-7,TGTGCCAGCAGCTTCAGACAAAGCTACGAGCAGTACTTC,CASSFRQSYEQYF
.,few,TRBV10-3,TRBJ1-6,TGTGCCATCAGTGAGGCAGGGAATTCACCCCTCCACTTT,CAISEAGNSPLHF
TRBD2,.,TRBV7-2,TRBJ2-7,TGTGCCAGCAGCTCCCCTAGCGGGAGATCGTACGAGCAGTACTTC,CASSSPSGRSYEQYF
.,many,TRBV7-2,TRBJ2-2,TGTGCCAGCAGCATTGGAAGGTACACCGGGGAGCTGTTTTTT,CASSIGRYTGELFF
.,.,TRBV6-1,TRBJ1-2,TGTGCCAGGCGGGGCAGGGACGACTATGGCTACACCTTC,CARRGRDDYGYTF
.,.,TRBV12-3/TRBV12-4,TRBJ2-7,TGTGCCAGCAGTTATGGGGTTCTCTACGAGCAGTACTTC,CASSYGVLYEQYF
.,many,TRBV12-3/TRBV12-4,TRBJ1-5,TGTGCCAGCAGCGACCGGGAACGAGGGGGGGGCAATCAGCCCCAGCATTTT,CASSDRERGGGNQPQHF
TRBD1,few,TRBV4-2,TRBJ1-6,TGTGCCAGCAGCCAAGATCGCCTAGGGACAGACAATAATTCACCCCTCCACTTT,CASSQDRLGTDNNSPLHF
.,few,TRBV15,TRBJ2-3,TGTGCCACCAGCAGAGAAGGGTCTGATACGCAGTATTTT,CATSREGSDTQYF
TRBD1,.,TRBV9,TRBJ2-1,TGTGCCAGCAGCCTCAGTCGGGACAGGGGTAAGAGGTTGAATGAGCAGTTCTTC,CASSLSRDRGKRLNEQFF
.,.,TRBV12-3/TRBV12-4,TRBJ2-7,TGTGCCAGCCACAGGGACCCCTACGAGCAGTACTTC,CASHRDPYEQYF
.,.,TRBV5-1,TRBJ1-2,TGCGCCAGCAGCTCACGATCCTGGACAGAAGGAGGATATGGCTACACCTTC,CASSSRSWTEGGYGYTF
TRBD1,.,TRBV5-1,TRBJ2-2,TGCGCCAGCAGCTTGGGGGACAGAGTCAACACCGGGGAGCTGTTTTTT,CASSLGDRVNTGELFF
.,.,TRBV27,TRBJ1-5,TGTGCCCGAGAATTGTGGCCCCAGCATTTT,CARELWPQHF
.,many,TRBV27,TRBJ2-7,TGTGCCAGCAGTCCCCACCTGGACAGCACAGACGAGCAGTACTTC,CASSPHLDSTDEQYF
.,.,TRBV7-9,TRBJ2-3,TGTGCCAGCAGCTTACAGGTCATCACAGATACGCAGTATTTT,CASSLQVITDTQYF
TRBD2,.,TRBV7-6,TRBJ2-2,TGTGCCAGCAGCTTCGGTGGAGCTCGGCCTAGCGGGCGGGTCGGGGAGCTGTTTTTT,CASSFGGARPSGRVGELFF
.,few,TRBV10-3,TRBJ2-5,TGTGCCATCAGTGAGAGGGCAGCACAAGAGACCCAGTACTTC,CAISERAAQETQYF
TRBD2,few,TRBV6-1,TRBJ2-5,TGTGCCAGCAAAACCGCAAAGTCCGGGACTAGCTCGGAGACCCAGTACTTC,CASKTAKSGTSSETQYF
.,.,TRBV6-6,TRBJ1-6,TGTGCCAGCAGTTACGGCGGCGGGGGGAATTCACCCCTCCACTTT,CASSYGGGGNSPLHF
.,.,TRBV19,TRBJ1-5,TGTGCCAGTAAGAGGGGGACACCGAAGGCTTATAGCAATCAGCCCCAGCATTTT,CASKRGTPKAYSNQPQHF
.,.,TRBV9,TRBJ2-3,TGTGCCAGCAGCGTAGACCAGAAAGATACGCAGTATTTT,CASSVDQKDTQYF
.,.,TRBV12-3/TRBV12-4,TRBJ1-4,TGTGCCAGCGGTGGGCATGCTAATGAAAAACTGTTTTTT,CASGGHANEKLFF
.,.,TRBV7-9,TRBJ1-5,TGTGCCAGCAGCCTGGGGATCGGCCTGGACCAGCCCCAGCATTTT,CASSLGIGLDQPQHF
.,once,TRBV11-2,TRBJ1-2,TGTGCCAGCAGCTCGTTAATACAGGCTGCTAACTATGGCTACACCTTC,CASSSLIQAANYGYTF
TRBD2,few,TRBV4-1,TRBJ2-2,TGCGCCAGCAGCCAAGAACTAGCGGGGGGATACACCGGGGAGCTGTTTTTT,CASSQELAGGYTGELFF
TRBD2,many,TRBV7-2,TRBJ2-5,TGTGCCAGCAGCCCGATCCGGGCTAGCGGGGCCCAAGAGACCCAGTACTTC,CASSPIRASGAQETQYF
.,.,TRBV19,TRBJ1-5,TGTGCCAGTACCCTGACGGGGGGCCAGCCCCAGCATTTT,CASTLTGGQPQHF
.,few,TRBV20-1,TRBJ1-1,TGCAGTGCCTATACAGGAACTGAAGCTTTCTTT,CSAYTGTEAFF
.,once,TRBV6-1,TRBJ1-3,TGTGCCAGCAGTCTTAGGGTGGGACATACTGGAAACACCATATATTTT,CASSLRVGHTGNTIYF
.,.,TRBV19,TRBJ1-5,TGTGCCAGTAACCCCACAACAAGCTATCAGCCCCAGCATTTT,CASNPTTSYQPQHF
.,.,TRBV2,TRBJ1-1,TGTGCCAGCCCCGGGCAGCAGAACACTGAAGCTTTCTTT,CASPGQQNTEAFF
TRBD1,.,TRBV28,TRBJ1-2,TGTGCCAGCAGCCCGGGGGGGACAGGAGTAATAGAAGGCTACACCTTC,CASSPGGTGVIEGYTF
.,few,TRBV28,TRBJ2-3,TGTGCCAGCAGTCCCTGGGGGGTAGGGACAGATACGCAGTATTTT,CASSPWGVGTDTQYF
.,.,TRBV6-1,TRBJ2-7,TGTGCCAGCAGCCCCGCACCCTCCTACGAGCAGTACTTC,CASSPAPSYEQYF
TRBD2,.,TRBV6-1,TRBJ2-5,TGTGCCAGCAGAAGGGGACTAGCGGCCGGGGAGCGAGAGACCCAGTACTTC,CASRRGLAAGERETQYF
.,.,TRBV5-1,TRBJ2-5,TGTGCCAGCAGCTTAGGAGCGAGCCAAGAGACCCAGTACTTC,CASSLGASQETQYF
.,few,TRBV7-8,TRBJ2-3,TGTGCCAGCAGCCCATATCGGGAGTTTTATTTT,CASSPYREFYF
.,.,TRBV9,TRBJ1-1,TGTGCCAGCAGCGCTCATCTTAACACTGAAGCTTTCTTT,CASSAHLNTEAFF
.,.,TRBV20-1,TRBJ2-7,TGCAGTGCTAGAGAACCAGCCACCTACGAGCAGTACTTC,CSAREPATYEQYF
.,few,TRBV28,TRBJ1-6,TGTGCCAGCAGGTCCAGCGGGGTTGGGCCCCTCCACTTT,CASRSSGVGPLHF
.,few,TRBV12-5,TRBJ2-1,TGTGCTAGTGGCTCCAGGGGCCTCGACAATGAGCAGTTCTTC,CASGSRGLDNEQFF
.,many,TRBV7-2,TRBJ1-1,TGTGCCAGCAGCTTATTAGGGAACACTGAAGCTTTCTTT,CASSLLGNTEAFF
.,many,TRBV12-3/TRBV12-4,TRBJ1-2,TGTGCCAGCTCGTTAGGGGTTAACTATGGCTACACCTTC,CASSLGVNYGYTF
.,.,TRBV6-2/TRBV6-3,TRBJ2-7,TGTGCCAGCAGTTACGTCAGATACTACGAGCAGTACTTC,CASSYVRYYEQYF